This T cell receptor (beta chain) was documented in a study of T cells in Graves' hyperthyroidism and ophthalmopathy. Points from the study as a whole: Before onset, by a median of around 6.4 months, the model predicted ophthalmopathy. In blood, most of the thyroid clonotypes expanded above 0.001 were also present.

This clonotype was observed many times. The antigen is undetermined. This CDR3 region has 16 residues. CDR1 is LGHNA, CDR2 YSLEER, per germline. V shed 0 bases and J shed 1 base, with 12 bases lying between them. Authors of the study amplified TCR beta CDR3 regions from RNA transcripts. First-round RT-PCR targeting the TCR CDR3 was performed with the HTBI primer set. TCRdb analysed the multiplex PCR reads with MiXCR anew, one entry per CDR3 protein. The sample contains 200,000 to 250,000 distinct CDR3 sequences, 18% of which appear only once. The source material was blood. This TCR came from a man aged 35-49 years with Graves' hyperthyroidism. The chain is built from TRBV4-3 and TRBJ1-1; D uncertain. CDR3 in DNA: TGCGCCAGCAGCCAAGAAACGGAATTCAGGAACACTGAAGCTTTCTTT. Its protein product is CASSQETEFRNTEAFF.